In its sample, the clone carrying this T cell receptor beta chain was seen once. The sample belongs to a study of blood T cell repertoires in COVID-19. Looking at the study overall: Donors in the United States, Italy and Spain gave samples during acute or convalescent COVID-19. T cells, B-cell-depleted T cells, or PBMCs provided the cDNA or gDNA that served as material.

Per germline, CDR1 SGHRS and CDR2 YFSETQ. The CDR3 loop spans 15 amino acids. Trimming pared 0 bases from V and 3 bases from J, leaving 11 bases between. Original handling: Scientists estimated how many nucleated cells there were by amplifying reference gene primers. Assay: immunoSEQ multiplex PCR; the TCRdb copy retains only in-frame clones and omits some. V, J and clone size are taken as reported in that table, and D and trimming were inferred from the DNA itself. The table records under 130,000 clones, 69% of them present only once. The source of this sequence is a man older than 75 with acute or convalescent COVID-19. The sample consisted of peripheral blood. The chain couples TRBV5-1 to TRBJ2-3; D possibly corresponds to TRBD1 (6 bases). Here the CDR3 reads CASSLDRVKTDTQYF. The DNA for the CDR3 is TGCGCCAGCAGCTTGGACAGGGTCAAGACAGATACGCAGTATTTT.